This TCR beta chain is drawn from a study of early T cells in non-severe SARS-CoV-2 infection. Across the study: The authors sequenced bulk RNA from unsorted whole blood, leaving chains unpaired.

Unique molecular identifiers tagged individual cDNA molecules. MiXCR, applied by TCRdb to the 5' RACE reads, yields one record per CDR3 protein. The repertoire holds roughly 34,000 distinct CDR3 sequences, with roughly 7.1% as singletons. There are 14 residues in the CDR3. Germline V gene lookup returns CDR1 MNHNS and CDR2 SASEGT. About this clonotype: What it binds is unknown. A much larger clone differs by one base, so this may be a read error.

Points from the study as a whole: Private and CD4 specificities were missed by VDJdb matching, which favored anti-spike CD8 responses.

This sequence originates from an adult who was a healthcare worker with PCR-confirmed SARS-CoV-2 infection or an uninfected control (not recorded which). J is TRBJ1-1 and V is TRBV6-1; D is possibly TRBD1 (5 bases). This material consisted of whole blood, taken at baseline. In DNA form, the CDR3 reads TGTGCCAGCAGTGAGCGACAGAAGAACACTGAAGTTTTCTTT. Its translation: CASSERQKNTEVFF.